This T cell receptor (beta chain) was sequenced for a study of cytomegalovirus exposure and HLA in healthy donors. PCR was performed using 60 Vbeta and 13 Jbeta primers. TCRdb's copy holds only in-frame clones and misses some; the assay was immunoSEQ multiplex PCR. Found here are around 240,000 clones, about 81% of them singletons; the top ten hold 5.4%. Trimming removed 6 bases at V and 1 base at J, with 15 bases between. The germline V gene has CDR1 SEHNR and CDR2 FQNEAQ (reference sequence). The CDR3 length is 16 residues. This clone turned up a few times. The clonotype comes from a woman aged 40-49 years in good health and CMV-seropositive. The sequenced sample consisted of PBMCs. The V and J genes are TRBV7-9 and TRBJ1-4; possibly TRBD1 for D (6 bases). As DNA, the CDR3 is TGTGCCAGCAGTTTCTCAGGGGCCTTAACTAATGAAAAACTGTTTTTT. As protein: CASSFSGALTNEKLFF.